A selection of T cell receptor beta chains follows, all from one sample in a study of regulatory T cells in long-lasting Graves disease. MiXCR was run by TCRdb on the multiplex PCR reads, yielding one entry per CDR3 protein. The profile shows 250,000 to 400,000 distinct CDR3 sequences, 15% to 20% of them singletons. The sample was peripheral blood mononuclear cells (PBMCs), taken at new diagnosis, from a patient treated with antithyroid drugs. Receptors originate from a female donor with Graves disease. The CDR3 runs from the conserved cysteine through the conserved F or W. The order of the fields is J gene, V gene, CDR3 protein.

TRBJ2-7 TRBV13 CASSLIGLEQYF
TRBJ2-7 TRBV5-1 CASSIDYEQYF
TRBJ1-1 TRBV6-5 CASSYYVRDREPRMTNTEAFF
TRBJ1-2 TRBV27 CASSPAEGAYYGYTF
TRBJ2-1 TRBV28 CASSLTAEDNEQFF
TRBJ2-2 TRBV6-5 CASGSENTGELFF
TRBJ2-6 TRBV24-1 CATSEGNRGPGANVLTF
TRBJ2-7 TRBV9 CASSAGTPSYEQYF
TRBJ2-5 TRBV3-1 CASTPGSLQETQYF
TRBJ2-5 TRBV27 CASHRADRETQYF